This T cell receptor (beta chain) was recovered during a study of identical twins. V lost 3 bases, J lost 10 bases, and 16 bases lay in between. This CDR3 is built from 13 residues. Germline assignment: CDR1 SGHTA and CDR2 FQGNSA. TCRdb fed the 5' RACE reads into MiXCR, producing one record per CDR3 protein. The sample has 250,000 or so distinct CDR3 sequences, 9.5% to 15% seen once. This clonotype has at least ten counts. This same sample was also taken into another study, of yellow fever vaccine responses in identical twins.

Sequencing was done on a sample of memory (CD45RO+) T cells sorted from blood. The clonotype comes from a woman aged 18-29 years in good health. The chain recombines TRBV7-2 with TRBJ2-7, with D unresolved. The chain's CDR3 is CASSFERTVLQYF. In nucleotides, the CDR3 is TGTGCCAGCAGCTTCGAAAGGACGGTCCTCCAGTACTTC.